These 4 T cell receptor beta chains were sequenced from one sample in a study of T cell changes during pregnancy in multiple sclerosis. Profiling relied on immunoSEQ multiplex PCR, and the TCRdb table lists in-frame clones only, not all of them. The sample lists about 60,000 clones, almost 95% occurring once. Sample: peripheral blood, taken in the first trimester of pregnancy. All receptors derive from a female donor with multiple sclerosis, enrolled in a pregnancy study.

The chain joins TRBV12-5 to TRBJ1-1; D possibly corresponds to TRBD1 (5 bases). Germline V gene sequence: CDR1 LGHNT, CDR2 FRNRAP. CDR3 length: 14 residues. V shed 7 bases and J shed 4 bases, with 16 bases lying between them. The CDR3, as DNA: TGTGCTAGTGACTCCGGGACTTACACCACTGAAGCTTTCTTT. It codes for CASDSGTYTTEAFF.

This chain uses TRBV9 with TRBJ2-1; TRBD2 is a possible D gene (6 bases). The CDR3 is made up of 21 amino acids. Germline CDR1 reads SGDLS; CDR2 reads YYNGEE. V dropped 3 bases and J dropped 8 bases, with 36 bases sitting between them. The CDR3 DNA is TGTGCCAGCAGCGCTGCGTACGGCGCTCGCCTTGGGGGGTGGAATAATGATGAGCAGTTCTTC. Translating it yields CASSAAYGARLGGWNNDEQFF.

The chain has TRBV2 and TRBJ1-5; D possibly corresponds to TRBD1 (5 bases). Germline CDR1 reads SNHLY; CDR2 reads FYNNEI. This CDR3 contains 15 residues. The ends were cut back, 4 bases at V and 4 bases at J, with 14 bases in the middle. The CDR3 protein is CASSAEGVWNQPQHF. The CDR3 DNA reads TGTGCCAGCAGTGCAGAAGGGGTTTGGAATCAGCCCCAGCATTTT.

The genes are TRBV5-1 and TRBJ1-5; D ambiguous. The germline V gene encodes CDR1 SGHRS and CDR2 YFSETQ. There are 14 residues in the CDR3. V dropped 2 bases and J dropped 4 bases, with 10 bases sitting between them. The CDR3 DNA follows: TGCGCCAGCAGCTTAGGGAGTTGGAATCAGCCCCAGCATTTT. Its translation is CASSLGSWNQPQHF.